This T cell receptor beta chain was identified during a study of cytomegalovirus exposure and HLA in healthy donors. Whole-study findings and limits: Indistinguishability led to the exclusion of some V segments, TRBV6-2 and TRBV6-3 included. A missense DCLRE1C variant was associated with V- and J-gene trimming of TCR beta chains in a later analysis, and an independent cohort replicated the association. Three CMV-associated chains were confirmed in vitro to be specific for CMV antigens.

A remark on this clone: Antigen: not known. A junction boundary mismatches the germline segment, possibly from a read error.

Primers included in the PCR were 60 Vbeta and 13 Jbeta primers. Generated by immunoSEQ multiplex PCR, the TCRdb table keeps only in-frame clones and is missing some. The table lists around 270,000 clones, 80% of them singletons. This CDR3 comprises 16 residues. The germline gives CDR1 KGHSH, CDR2 LQKENI. Sequenced sample: PBMCs. The rearrangement uses TRBV18 and TRBJ1-3, with 9 bases aligning to TRBD1. This sequence originates from a girl aged 2-10 years in good health and CMV-seronegative. Here the CDR3 reads CASAPATGGSGNTIYF. DNA for the CDR3: TGTGCCAGCGCACCTGCGACAGGGGGCTCTGGAAACACCATATATTTT.